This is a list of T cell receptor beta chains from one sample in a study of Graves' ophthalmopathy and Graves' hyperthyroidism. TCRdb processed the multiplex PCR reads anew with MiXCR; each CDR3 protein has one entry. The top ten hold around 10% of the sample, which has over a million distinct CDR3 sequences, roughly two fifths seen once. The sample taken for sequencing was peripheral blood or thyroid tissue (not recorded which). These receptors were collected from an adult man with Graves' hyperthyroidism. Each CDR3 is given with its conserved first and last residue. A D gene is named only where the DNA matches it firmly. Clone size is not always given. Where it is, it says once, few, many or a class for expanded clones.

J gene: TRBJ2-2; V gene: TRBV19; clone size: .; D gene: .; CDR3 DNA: TGTGCCAGTAGGCTGAGCGGAATTGACACCGGGGAGCTGTTTTTT; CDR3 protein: CASRLSGIDTGELFF
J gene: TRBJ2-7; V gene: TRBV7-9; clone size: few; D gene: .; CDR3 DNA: TGTGCCAGCAGCTTGGGACGGCTCACCTACGAGCAGTACTTC; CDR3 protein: CASSLGRLTYEQYF
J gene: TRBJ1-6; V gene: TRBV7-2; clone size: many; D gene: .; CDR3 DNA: TGTGCCAGCAGCCCTACACTTCGACCCCTCCACTTT; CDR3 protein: CASSPTLRPLHF
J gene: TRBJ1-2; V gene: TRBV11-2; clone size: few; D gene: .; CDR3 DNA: TGTGCCAGCAGTTTTTCAGGGTTGGCCCCGGGTGGCTACACCTTC; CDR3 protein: CASSFSGLAPGGYTF
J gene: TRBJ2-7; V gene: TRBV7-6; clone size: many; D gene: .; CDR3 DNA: TGTGCCAGCCTTATCAGGGGCTACGAGCAGTACTTC; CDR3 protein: CASLIRGYEQYF
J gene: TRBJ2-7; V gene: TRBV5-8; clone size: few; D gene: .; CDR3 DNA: TGTGCCAGCAGCCTCCGGGTCGACTCCTACGAGCAGTACTTC; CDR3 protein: CASSLRVDSYEQYF
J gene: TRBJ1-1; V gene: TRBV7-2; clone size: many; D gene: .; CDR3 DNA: TGTGCCAGCAGCTTAGCCGGCAGGGGAGTGACTGAAGCTTTCTTT; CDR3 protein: CASSLAGRGVTEAFF
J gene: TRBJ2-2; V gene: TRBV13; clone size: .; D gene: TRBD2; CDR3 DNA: TGTGCCAGCAGCGGCACTAGCGGATGGATGGCCGGGGAGCTGTTTTTT; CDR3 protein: CASSGTSGWMAGELFF
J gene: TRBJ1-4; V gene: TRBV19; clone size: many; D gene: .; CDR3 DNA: TGTGCCAGTACCCGCGACAGCGCAACTAATGAAAAACTGTTTTTT; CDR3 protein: CASTRDSATNEKLFF
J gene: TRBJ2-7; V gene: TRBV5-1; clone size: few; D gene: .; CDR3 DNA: TGCGCCAGCAGCTTGAACGACAGGCCTACCTACGAGCAGTACTTC; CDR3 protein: CASSLNDRPTYEQYF
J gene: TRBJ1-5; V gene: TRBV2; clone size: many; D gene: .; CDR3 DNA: TGTGCCAGCAGTGAAGCAGGGGGGTTCGGCAATCAGCCCCAGCATTTT; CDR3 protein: CASSEAGGFGNQPQHF
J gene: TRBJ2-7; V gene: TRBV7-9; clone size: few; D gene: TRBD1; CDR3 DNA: TGTGCCAGCAGCGGGACAGGGGGCCTCTACGAGCAGTACTTC; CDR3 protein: CASSGTGGLYEQYF
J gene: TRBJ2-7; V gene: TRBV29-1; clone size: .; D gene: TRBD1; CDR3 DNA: TGCAGCGTTTGTATAGGACAGGGATTTACCTACGAGCAGTACTTC; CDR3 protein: CSVCIGQGFTYEQYF
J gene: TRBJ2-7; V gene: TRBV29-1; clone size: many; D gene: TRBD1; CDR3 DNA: TGCAGCGTTTCCGGGACAGGGCTCTACGAGCAGTACTTC; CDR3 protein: CSVSGTGLYEQYF
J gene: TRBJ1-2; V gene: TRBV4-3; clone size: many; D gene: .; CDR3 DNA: TGCGCCAGCAGCCAAGATTGGGGTGGAGTTACTGAGTACGGCTACACCTTC; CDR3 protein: CASSQDWGGVTEYGYTF
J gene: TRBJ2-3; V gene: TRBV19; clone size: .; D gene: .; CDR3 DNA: TGTGCCAGTACTCCAGGGACACCAGATACGCAGTATTTT; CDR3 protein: CASTPGTPDTQYF
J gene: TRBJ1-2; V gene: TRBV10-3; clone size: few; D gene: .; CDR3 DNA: TGTGCCATCAGTGAGTTGCAGGGACACTATGGCTACACCTTC; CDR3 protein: CAISELQGHYGYTF
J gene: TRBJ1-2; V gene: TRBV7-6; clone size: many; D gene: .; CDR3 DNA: TGTGCCAGCAGCTCGAACGACGCGGGCTACACCTTC; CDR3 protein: CASSSNDAGYTF
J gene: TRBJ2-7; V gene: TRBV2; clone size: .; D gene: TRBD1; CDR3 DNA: TGTGCCAGCAGTTTGGCAACGGGACAGAGTTTTACGAGGTACTTC; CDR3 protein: CASSLATGQSFTRYF
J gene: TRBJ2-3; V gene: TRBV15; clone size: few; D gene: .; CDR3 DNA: TGTGCCACCAGCAGAGTATTGACAGATACGCAGTATTTT; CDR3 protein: CATSRVLTDTQYF
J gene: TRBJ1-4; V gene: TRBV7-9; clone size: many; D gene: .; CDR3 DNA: TGTGCCAGCAGCCAACGGGGGGGGGTTGCTGATGAAAAACTGTTTTTT; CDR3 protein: CASSQRGGVADEKLFF
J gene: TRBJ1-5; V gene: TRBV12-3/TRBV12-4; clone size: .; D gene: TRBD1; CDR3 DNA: TGTGCCAGCAGCAATACAGGGGGCTTTCAGCCCCAGCATTTT; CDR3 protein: CASSNTGGFQPQHF
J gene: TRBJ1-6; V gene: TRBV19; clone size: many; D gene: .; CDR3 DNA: TGTGCCAGTAGTCCCGCCCGGGCAGGGCTTGATTCACCCCTCCACTTT; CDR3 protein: CASSPARAGLDSPLHF
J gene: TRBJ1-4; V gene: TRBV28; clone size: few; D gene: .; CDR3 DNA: TGTGCCAGCAGTTCCCTCTTTGAAAAACTGTTTTTT; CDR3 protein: CASSSLFEKLFF
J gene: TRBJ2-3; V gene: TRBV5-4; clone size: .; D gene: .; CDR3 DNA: TGTGCCAGCAGCTTGCAGGGGGGACTAGATACGCAGTATTTT; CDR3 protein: CASSLQGGLDTQYF
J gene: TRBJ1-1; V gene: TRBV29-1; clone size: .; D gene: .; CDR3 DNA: TGCAGCTTAGAGATTTCTGAAGCTTTCTTT; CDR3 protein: CSLEISEAFF
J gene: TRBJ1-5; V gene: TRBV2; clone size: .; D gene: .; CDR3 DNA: TGTGCCAGCAGCCCCGGGACTTTTAATCAGCCCCAGCATTTT; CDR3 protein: CASSPGTFNQPQHF
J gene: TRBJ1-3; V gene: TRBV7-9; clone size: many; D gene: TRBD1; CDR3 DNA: TGTGCCAGCAGCTTGGCAGGGGGAGTATCTGGAAACACCATATATTTT; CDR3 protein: CASSLAGGVSGNTIYF
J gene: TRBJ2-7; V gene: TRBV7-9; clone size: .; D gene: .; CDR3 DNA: TGTGCCAGCAGTTTAGATTCCCGAGCCGGAGCCTACGAGCAGTACTTC; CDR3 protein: CASSLDSRAGAYEQYF
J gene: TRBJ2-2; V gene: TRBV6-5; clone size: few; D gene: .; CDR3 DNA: TGTGCCAGCAGTTACAAACCGAGGGGGACCGGGGAGCTGTTTTTT; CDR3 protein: CASSYKPRGTGELFF
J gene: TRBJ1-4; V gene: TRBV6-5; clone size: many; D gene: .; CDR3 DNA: TGTGCCAGCAGTTACTCGCGGGACCGGGGGAGGAAACTGTTTTTT; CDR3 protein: CASSYSRDRGRKLFF
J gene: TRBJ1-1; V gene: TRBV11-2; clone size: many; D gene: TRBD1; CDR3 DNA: TGTGCCAGCAGCTCCCGGACAGGCAAGAACACTGAAGCTTTCTTT; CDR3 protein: CASSSRTGKNTEAFF
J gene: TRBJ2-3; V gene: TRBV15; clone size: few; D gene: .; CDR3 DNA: TGTGCCACCAGCAGAGAACGAGCGGGCTCTAGCACAGATACGCAGTATTTT; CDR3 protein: CATSRERAGSSTDTQYF
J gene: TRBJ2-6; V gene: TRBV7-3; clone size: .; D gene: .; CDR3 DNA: TGTGCCAGCAGCTACGATGCCGGGTCTGGGGCCAACGTCCTGACTTTC; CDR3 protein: CASSYDAGSGANVLTF
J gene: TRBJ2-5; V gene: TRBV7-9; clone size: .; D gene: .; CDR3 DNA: TGTGCCAGCAGCTTTGGTTCCGTAGGGTTAAACCAAGAGACCCAGTACTTC; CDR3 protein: CASSFGSVGLNQETQYF